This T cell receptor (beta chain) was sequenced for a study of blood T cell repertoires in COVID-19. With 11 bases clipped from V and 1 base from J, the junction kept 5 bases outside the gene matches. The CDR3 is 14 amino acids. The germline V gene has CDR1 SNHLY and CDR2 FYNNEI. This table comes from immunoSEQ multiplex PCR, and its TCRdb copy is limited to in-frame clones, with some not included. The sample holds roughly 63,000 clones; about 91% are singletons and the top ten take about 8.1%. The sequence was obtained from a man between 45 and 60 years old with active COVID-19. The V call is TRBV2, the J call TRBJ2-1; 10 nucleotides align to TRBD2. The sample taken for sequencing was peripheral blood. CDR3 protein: CAVLAGVSYNEQFF. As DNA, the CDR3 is TGTGCCGTCCTAGCGGGGGTTTCCTACAATGAGCAGTTCTTC. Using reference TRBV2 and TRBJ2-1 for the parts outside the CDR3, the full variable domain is EPEVTQTPSHQVTQMGQEVILRCVPISNHLYFYWYRQILGQKVEFLVSFYNNEISEKSEIFDDQFSVERPDGSNFTLKIRSTKLEDSAMYFCAVLAGVSYNEQFFGPGTRLTVL.